This T cell receptor (beta chain) was sequenced in a study of T-cell reconstitution after alpha-beta-depleted transplantation in children. This clonotype was seen many times. Antigen unknown. General study findings and limits: Some patients showed high day-60 TCRbeta diversity, which derived from surviving recipient T cells and thymic progenitors. Expanded graft clones numbering several hundred reportedly gave rise to alpha-beta T cells about two months after transplant. T-cell counts and diversity at one year following transplant were attributed mainly to newly produced T cells.

Unique molecular identifiers were built into the TCRbeta library. One entry per CDR3 protein, called by TCRdb with MiXCR from the PCR reads. The table shows 600,000 to 800,000 distinct CDR3 sequences, with 10% to 15% occurring only once. The CDR3 extends over 13 amino acids. Per germline, CDR1 SGHRS and CDR2 YFSETQ. V lost 4 bases to trimming and J lost 4 bases; unmatched junction nucleotides: 4. This clonotype was obtained from a girl aged 2 to 9 with congenital amegakaryocytic thrombocytopenia, due to receive a stem cell transplant. The V gene is TRBV5-1, the J gene TRBJ2-5; 7 bases match TRBD2. The sample here was PBMCs, taken before TCRalphabeta/CD19-depleted stem cell transplant. The CDR3 coding sequence is TGCGCCAGCAGCCCGGGACTAATAGAGACCCAGTACTTC. Its translation is CASSPGLIETQYF.